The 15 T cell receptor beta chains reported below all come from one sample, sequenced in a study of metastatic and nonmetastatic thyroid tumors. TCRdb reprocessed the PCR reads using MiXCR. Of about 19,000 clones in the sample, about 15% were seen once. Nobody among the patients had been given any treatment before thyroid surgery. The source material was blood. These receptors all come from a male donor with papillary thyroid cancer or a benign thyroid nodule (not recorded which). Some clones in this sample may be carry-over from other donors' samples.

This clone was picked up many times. CDR3 amino acids: CASSHLYNEQFF. The CDR3 bases are TGTGCCAGCAGCCACCTATACAATGAGCAGTTCTTC. The chain recombines TRBV3-1 with TRBJ2-1, with D uncertain. The CDR3 sequence is 12 residues long. V gave up 3 bases and J gave up 4 bases, with 4 bases separating them. Germline CDR1 LGHDT, CDR2 YNNKEL (reference sequence).

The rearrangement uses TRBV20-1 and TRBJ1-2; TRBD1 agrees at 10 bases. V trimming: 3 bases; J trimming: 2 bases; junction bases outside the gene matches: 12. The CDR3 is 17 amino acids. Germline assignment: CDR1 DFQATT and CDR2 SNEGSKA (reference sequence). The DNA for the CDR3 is TGCAGTGCTAGTCTCACCGGACAGGGGGTTCGCAACTATGGCTACACCTTC. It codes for CSASLTGQGVRNYGYTF.

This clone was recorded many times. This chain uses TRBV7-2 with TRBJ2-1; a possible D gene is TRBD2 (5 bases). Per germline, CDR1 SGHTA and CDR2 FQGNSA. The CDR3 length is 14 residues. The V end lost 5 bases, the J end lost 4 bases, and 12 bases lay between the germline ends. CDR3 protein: CASSLILAYNEQFF. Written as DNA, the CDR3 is TGTGCCAGCAGCCTGATTTTAGCGTACAATGAGCAGTTCTTC.

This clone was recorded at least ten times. The CDR3 DNA is TGTGCCAGCAGTTACCCTGGTAATACGCAGTATTTT. Translating gives CASSYPGNTQYF. The chain links TRBV6-5 to TRBJ2-3; D is unresolved. The CDR3 has 12 residues. Per germline, CDR1 MNHEY and CDR2 SVGAGI. V gave up 2 bases and J gave up 7 bases, with 7 bases separating them.

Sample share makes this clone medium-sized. CDR3 sequence reads: CSARKPGVWDQPQHF. The CDR3, as DNA: TGCAGTGCTAGAAAACCCGGGGTTTGGGATCAGCCCCAGCATTTT. The chain couples TRBV20-1 to TRBJ1-5; unclear D gene. The germline CDR1 and CDR2 sequences are DFQATT and SNEGSKA (reference sequence). CDR3 length equals 15 residues. With 2 bases removed from V and 5 bases from J, the gap between germline ends came to 16 bases.

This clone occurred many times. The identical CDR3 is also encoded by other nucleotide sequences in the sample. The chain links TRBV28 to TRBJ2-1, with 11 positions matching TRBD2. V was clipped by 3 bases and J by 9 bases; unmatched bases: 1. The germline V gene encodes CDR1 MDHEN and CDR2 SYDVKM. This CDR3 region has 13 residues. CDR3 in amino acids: CASSLGTSGEQFF. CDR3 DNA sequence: TGTGCCAGCAGTTTGGGGACTAGCGGTGAGCAGTTCTTC. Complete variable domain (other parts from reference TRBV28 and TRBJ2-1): DVKVTQSSRYLVKRTGEKVFLECVQDMDHENMFWYRQDPGLGLRLIYFSYDVKMKEKGDIPEGYSVSREKKERFSLILESASTNQTSMYLCASSLGTSGEQFFGPGTRLTVL.

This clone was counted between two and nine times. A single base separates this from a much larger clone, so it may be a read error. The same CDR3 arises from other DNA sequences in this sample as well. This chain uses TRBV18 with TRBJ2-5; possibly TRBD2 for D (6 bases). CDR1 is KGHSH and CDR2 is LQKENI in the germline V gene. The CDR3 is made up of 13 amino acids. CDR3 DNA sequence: TGCGCCAGCTCACCGAGGAGGGAGGAGACCCAGTACTTC. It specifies CASSPRREETQYF.

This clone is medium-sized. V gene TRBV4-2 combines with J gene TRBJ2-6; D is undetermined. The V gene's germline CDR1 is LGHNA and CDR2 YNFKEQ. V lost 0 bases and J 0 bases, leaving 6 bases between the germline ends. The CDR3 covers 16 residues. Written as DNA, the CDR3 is TGTGCCAGCAGCCAAGATGAAGCCTCTGGGGCCAACGTCCTGACTTTC. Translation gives CASSQDEASGANVLTF.

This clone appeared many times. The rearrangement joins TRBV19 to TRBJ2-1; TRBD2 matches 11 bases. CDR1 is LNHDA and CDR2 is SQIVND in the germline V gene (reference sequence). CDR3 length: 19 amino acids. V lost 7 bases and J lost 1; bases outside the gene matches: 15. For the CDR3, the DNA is TGTGCCAGTATGGATTTGGGTAGCGGGAGGGCCGGGTCCTACAATGAGCAGTTCTTC. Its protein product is CASMDLGSGRAGSYNEQFF. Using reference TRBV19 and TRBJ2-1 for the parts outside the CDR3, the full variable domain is DGGITQSPKYLFRKEGQNVTLSCEQNLNHDAMYWYRQDPGQGLRLIYYSQIVNDFQKGDIAEGYSVSREKKESFPLTVTSAQKNPTAFYLCASMDLGSGRAGSYNEQFFGPGTRLTVL.

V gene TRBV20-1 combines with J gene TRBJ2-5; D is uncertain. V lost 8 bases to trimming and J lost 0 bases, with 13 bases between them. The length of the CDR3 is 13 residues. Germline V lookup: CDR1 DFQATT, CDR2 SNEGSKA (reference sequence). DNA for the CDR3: TGCAGTTCTATTTTGCTGCACCAAGAGACCCAGTACTTC. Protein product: CSSILLHQETQYF.

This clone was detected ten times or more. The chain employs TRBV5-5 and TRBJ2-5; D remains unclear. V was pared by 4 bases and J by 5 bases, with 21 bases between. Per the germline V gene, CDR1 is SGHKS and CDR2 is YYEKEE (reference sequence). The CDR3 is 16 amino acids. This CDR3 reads CASSKAILGGVETQYF. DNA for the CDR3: TGTGCCAGCAGCAAGGCAATATTAGGTGGTGTGGAGACCCAGTACTTC. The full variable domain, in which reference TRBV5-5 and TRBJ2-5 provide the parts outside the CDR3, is DAGVTQSPTHLIKTRGQQVTLRCSPISGHKSVSWYQQVLGQGPQFIFQYYEKEERGRGNFPDRFSARQFPNYSSELNVNALLLGDSALYLCASSKAILGGVETQYFGPGTRLLVL.

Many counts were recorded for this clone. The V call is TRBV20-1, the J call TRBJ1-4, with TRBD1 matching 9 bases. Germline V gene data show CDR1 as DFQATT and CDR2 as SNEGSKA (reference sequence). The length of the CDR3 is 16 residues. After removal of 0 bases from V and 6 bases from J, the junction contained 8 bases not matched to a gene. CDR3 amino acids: CSARDPRDREDEKLFF. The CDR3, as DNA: TGCAGTGCTAGAGATCCCCGGGACAGGGAAGATGAAAAACTGTTTTTT.

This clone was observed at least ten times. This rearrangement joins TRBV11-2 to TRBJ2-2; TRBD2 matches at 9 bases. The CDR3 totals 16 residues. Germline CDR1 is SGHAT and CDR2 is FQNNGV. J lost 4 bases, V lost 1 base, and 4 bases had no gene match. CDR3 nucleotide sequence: TGTGCCAGCAGCTTAGTAGCGGGAGATAGCACCGGGGAGCTGTTTTTT. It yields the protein CASSLVAGDSTGELFF.

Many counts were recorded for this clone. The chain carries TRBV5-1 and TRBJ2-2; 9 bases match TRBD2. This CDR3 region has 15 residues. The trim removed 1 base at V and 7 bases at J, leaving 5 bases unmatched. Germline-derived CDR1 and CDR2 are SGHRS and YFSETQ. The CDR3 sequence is CASSLLAGDVGELFF. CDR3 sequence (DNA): TGCGCCAGCAGCTTGTTAGCGGGAGATGTCGGGGAGCTGTTTTTT. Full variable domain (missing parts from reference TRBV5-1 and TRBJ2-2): KAGVTQTPRYLIKTRGQQVTLSCSPISGHRSVSWYQQTPGQGLQFLFEYFSETQRNKGNFPGRFSGRQFSNSRSEMNVSTLELGDSALYLCASSLLAGDVGELFFGEGSRLTVL.

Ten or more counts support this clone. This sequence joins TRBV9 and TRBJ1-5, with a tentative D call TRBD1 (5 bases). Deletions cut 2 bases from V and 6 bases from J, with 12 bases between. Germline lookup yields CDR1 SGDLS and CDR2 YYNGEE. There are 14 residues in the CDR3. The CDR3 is CASSVGGSTQPQHF. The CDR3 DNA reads TGTGCCAGCAGCGTTGGGGGTTCCACTCAGCCCCAGCATTTT.